Listed here are 3 T cell receptor beta chains from one sample, sequenced in a study of blood T cell repertoires in COVID-19. Only in-frame clones appear in the TCRdb table, and some are missing; sequencing was by immunoSEQ multiplex PCR. Of 130,000 or so clones in the sample, approximately 84% were seen once. Input material: PBMCs or T cells enriched from blood (not recorded which). These receptors came from a woman aged 45 to 65 with acute COVID-19.

This clone was detected only once. The chain has TRBV6-2 or TRBV6-3 and TRBJ2-3; weak D call: TRBD2 (6 bases). CDR3 size: 17 residues. From germline, CDR1 is MNHEY and CDR2 SVGEGT. The V and J ends lost 4 bases and 2 bases respectively, with 19 bases between them. The DNA of the CDR3 is TGTGCCAGCAGTTCCGACCGCCCGGGGGTAGCCACAGATACGCAGTATTTT. Residues: CASSSDRPGVATDTQYF.

V is TRBV18 and J is TRBJ2-7; D perhaps matches TRBD2 (6 bases). Trimming took off 2 bases at V and 2 bases at J, with 13 bases between the two ends. Germline V CDR1 and CDR2: KGHSH, LQKENI. CDR3 length: 15 amino acids. CDR3 nucleotides: TGTGCCAGCTCACCAACCGGGGCGGGACCCTACGAGCAGTACTTC. It codes for CASSPTGAGPYEQYF.

The rearrangement uses TRBV28 and TRBJ2-2, with unresolved D. This CDR3 spans 18 amino acids. V was shortened by 4 bases and J by 1 base, with 19 bases between the two germline ends. CDR1 is MDHEN, CDR2 SYDVKM, per germline. The CDR3 loop reads CASSYPPFGSVNTGELFF. CDR3 coding DNA: TGTGCCAGCAGTTACCCCCCCTTTGGCTCAGTGAACACCGGGGAGCTGTTTTTT. Full variable domain (remainder filled in from reference TRBV28 and TRBJ2-2): DVKVTQSSRYLVKRTGEKVFLECVQDMDHENMFWYRQDPGLGLRLIYFSYDVKMKEKGDIPEGYSVSREKKERFSLILESASTNQTSMYLCASSYPPFGSVNTGELFFGEGSRLTVL.